These T cell receptor beta chains were read from a single sample in a study of response to subunit inactivated influenza vaccine. TCRdb fed the RT-PCR reads into MiXCR, producing one record per CDR3 protein. The sample carries around 150,000 distinct CDR3 sequences, about a tenth recorded once. The input for sequencing was non-naive T cells sorted from PBMCs, taken about 6 weeks after vaccination. The receptors come from a man aged 45-65 years who received an inactivated influenza vaccine. Each CDR3 is given with its conserved first and last residue. A D gene is named only where the DNA matches it firmly. Expanded clones are given a class, and other clones once, few, many or no size at all.

J | V | D | size | CDR3 | DNA
TRBJ2-7 | TRBV20-1 | - | few | CSATRGAHSYEQYF | TGCAGTGCAACCCGGGGGGCCCACTCCTACGAGCAGTACTTC
TRBJ2-1 | TRBV7-9 | TRBD2 | few | CASSRTGGRAHEQFF | TGTGCCAGCAGCCGCACCGGCGGGAGGGCCCATGAGCAGTTCTTC
TRBJ2-7 | TRBV20-1 | - | many | CSALGLADISYEQYF | TGCAGTGCTCTGGGATTAGCGGATATTTCCTACGAGCAGTACTTC
TRBJ2-5 | TRBV11-1 | - | few | CASSPHSGSQETQYF | TGTGCCAGCAGCCCCCATAGCGGCTCTCAAGAGACCCAGTACTTC
TRBJ1-6 | TRBV5-4 | TRBD1 | - | CASSSWTGSVGSPLHF | TGTGCCAGCAGCTCCTGGACAGGATCGGTGGGTTCACCCCTCCACTTT
TRBJ1-2 | TRBV3-1 | - | few | CASGAGNNYGYTF | TGTGCCAGCGGGGCAGGAAATAACTATGGCTACACCTTC
TRBJ2-3 | TRBV7-9 | - | - | CASSLAGPSTDTQYF | TGTGCCAGCAGCTTAGCGGGGCCGAGCACAGATACGCAGTATTTT
TRBJ2-3 | TRBV6-2/TRBV6-3 | - | - | CASRHLGDMQYF | TGTGCCAGCAGACATTTAGGAGATATGCAGTATTTT
TRBJ2-7 | TRBV18 | - | many | CASSPRVGGEQYF | TGTGCCAGCTCACCACGGGTGGGAGGCGAGCAGTACTTC
TRBJ2-7 | TRBV3-1 | TRBD2 | many | CASSYPGGNEQYF | TGTGCCAGCAGCTACCCGGGGGGTAACGAGCAGTACTTC
TRBJ2-1 | TRBV10-3 | - | - | CTIRGGGFKVSYNEQFF | TGTACCATCAGAGGAGGCGGGTTTAAAGTCTCCTACAATGAGCAGTTCTTC
TRBJ1-3 | TRBV19 | - | - | CASSGVNTIYF | TGTGCCAGTAGTGGCGTAAACACCATATATTTT
TRBJ2-7 | TRBV19 | TRBD1 | few | CASSKRDRGPYEQYF | TGTGCCAGTAGTAAGCGGGACAGGGGGCCCTACGAGCAGTACTTC
TRBJ2-7 | TRBV20-1 | - | many | CSARGQTYEQYF | TGCAGTGCTAGGGGACAAACCTACGAGCAGTACTTC
TRBJ2-3 | TRBV5-1 | TRBD2 | many | CASSLGSGGASDTQYF | TGCGCCAGCAGCTTGGGTAGCGGGGGGGCCTCGGATACGCAGTATTTT
TRBJ2-3 | TRBV6-4 | TRBD1 | - | CASSDSQGATDTQYF | TGTGCCAGCAGTGACTCTCAGGGGGCAACAGATACGCAGTATTTT
TRBJ2-1 | TRBV20-1 | TRBD2 | many | CSARLTPGLAGEQFF | TGCAGTGCTAGACTTACTCCGGGACTAGCGGGTGAGCAGTTCTTC
TRBJ2-3 | TRBV6-6 | - | - | CASSYLADTQYF | TGTGCCAGCAGTTACTTAGCAGATACGCAGTATTTT
TRBJ2-3 | TRBV20-1 | TRBD2 | few | CSAPGRGSTDTQYF | TGCAGTGCCCCGGGGCGGGGGAGCACAGATACGCAGTATTTT
TRBJ2-2 | TRBV4-3 | TRBD1 | - | CASSRGQGNTGELFF | TGCGCCAGCAGCCGGGGACAGGGGAACACCGGGGAGCTGTTTTTT